The clone carrying this T cell receptor (beta chain) has just a few counts. This record belongs to a study of blood T cell repertoires in COVID-19. Study-level information: Specimens from acute and convalescent COVID-19 originated in the United States, Italy and Spain.

Clones were sequenced by immunoSEQ multiplex PCR, and TCRdb holds only the in-frame ones, with some missing. The sample contains under 150,000 clones, around 86% of which appear only once. This CDR3 is 15 amino acids long. In germline, CDR1 is SGHRS, CDR2 YFSETQ. The ends were cut back, 0 bases at V and 9 bases at J, with 13 bases in the middle. Self-reported history from a screening survey and questionnaire set each donor's cohort. Sequences were obtained from PBMCs or T cells enriched from blood (not recorded which). This sequence originates from a man younger than 40 who had recovered from COVID-19. This chain connects TRBV5-1 to TRBJ1-6; the D gene is possibly TRBD1 (6 bases). In nucleotides, the CDR3 is TGCGCCAGCAGCTTGGCCGACAGGTCTGGTTCACCCCTCCACTTT. Translated: CASSLADRSGSPLHF.